This T cell receptor (beta chain) was sequenced during a study of shared clonotypes between healthy human individuals. Overall study context: Each donor had three CD4 naive, three CD4 memory, two CD8 naive and one CD8 memory plate.

The CDR3 has 13 residues. V was trimmed by 4 bases and J by 7 bases, leaving 11 bases between them. The germline gives CDR1 SGHDT, CDR2 YYEEEE. As for this clone: One base separates it from a far larger clone, so it is likely a read error. Within the sample, other DNA sequences also encode this same CDR3.

Replicate PCRs for sorted subsets used around 190 ng DNA; this equaled 25,000 to 35,000 T cell genomes. The protocol was immunoSEQ multiplex PCR, while the TCRdb copy is restricted to in-frame clones and leaves out a portion. The table includes about 1.1 million clones, 78% detected once. The receptor comes from a man between 18 and 29 years old in good health. Some clones in this sample may be carry-over from other donors' samples. The sequenced sample was memory CD4+ T cells from PBMCs. As for subset: CD45RA-negative fraction. V usage is TRBV5-6 and J usage is TRBJ1-4; D uncertain. CDR3 protein: CASSQEGFEKLFF. For the CDR3, the DNA is TGTGCCAGCAGCCAGGAAGGATTTGAAAAACTGTTTTTT.